This T cell receptor (beta chain) was identified during a study of T cell responses to AZD1222 COVID-19 vaccine. Background on the study: Second-dose intervals of approximately 4 or approximately 12 weeks were pooled.

Profiling relied on immunoSEQ multiplex PCR, and the TCRdb table lists in-frame clones only, not all of them. The table records 100,000 or so clones, about nine tenths of them present only once. Trimming removed 0 bases from V and 2 bases from J, with 14 bases in between. Germline lookup yields CDR1 MNHEY and CDR2 SMNVEV (reference sequence). This CDR3 spans 16 amino acids. The clonotype comes from an adult in good health. The chain uses TRBV27 and TRBJ2-7; no clear D. The source was peripheral blood, collected on day 0 of AZD1222 vaccination. DNA for the CDR3: TGTGCCAGCAGTTTATCTGCGGTAACAACCACCTACGAGCAGTACTTC. It yields the protein CASSLSAVTTTYEQYF.